The clone carrying this T cell receptor beta chain showed up many times. The CDR3 spans 14 residues. Germline loops: CDR1 MNHEY, CDR2 SVGAGI. The V and J ends lost 7 bases and 6 bases respectively, with 16 bases between them. As processed by the authors: The assay estimated nucleated cells by amplifying reference gene primers. Sequencing used immunoSEQ multiplex PCR; TCRdb keeps in-frame clones, though not all of them. The V and J calls and clone size were taken over from that table, and D and trimming were inferred from the DNA. The sample holds 150,000 to 170,000 clones, approximately 80% seen once. Those enrolled in Seattle joined during active infection and were followed longitudinally afterward. The entry originates in a study of blood T cell repertoires in COVID-19. About the study: PBMCs, B-cell-depleted T cells, or T cells provided the cDNA or gDNA that made up the material.

The sequenced sample was peripheral blood. The chain joins TRBV6-5 to TRBJ1-5; D gene ambiguous. This receptor was identified in a woman aged 55-69 years with COVID-19, enrolled during active disease. CDR3: CASNPGGMGQPQHF. The CDR3 DNA sequence: TGTGCCAGCAACCCCGGAGGAATGGGTCAGCCCCAGCATTTT.